This T cell receptor (beta chain) originates from a study of cytomegalovirus exposure and HLA in healthy donors. 60 Vbeta and 13 Jbeta primers were used in PCR. The assay was immunoSEQ multiplex PCR, and TCRdb's table has in-frame clones only and misses some. The table has some 130,000 clones, about 80% seen once. CDR3 length: 16 amino acids. Per the germline V gene, CDR1 is SEHNR and CDR2 is FQNEAQ (reference sequence). Study results and caveats: Reportedly, TCR beta sequences accurately predicted HLA-A and HLA-B alleles in most subjects. V- and J-gene trimming of TCR beta was linked (in a later analysis) to a missense DCLRE1C variant.

Remarks on this clone: Its antigen is undetermined. Germline is not matched at one junction end, which may reflect a read error.

Sequenced: PBMCs. The sequence derives from a man aged 25-40 years in good health. The chain employs TRBV7-9 and TRBJ1-6; D possibly corresponds to TRBD1 (5 bases). The CDR3 sequence is CSSSALGAGYISPLHF. The DNA of the CDR3 is TGTTCCAGCAGCGCATTAGGGGCCGGTTACATTTCACCCCTCCACTTT.